This TCR beta chain appears in the sequencing data of a study of response to subunit inactivated influenza vaccine. Study results and caveats: Each seasonal flu vaccination may recruit only limited new T cells, authors suggested.

TCRdb analysed the RT-PCR reads with MiXCR anew, one entry per CDR3 protein. The sample has approximately 250,000 distinct CDR3 sequences; 12% are singletons. With regard to this clonotype: The antigen is unknown.

Trimming cost V 5 bases and J 0 bases, with 11 bases left between them. The CDR3 consists of 16 residues. The V gene's germline CDR1 is LNHDA and CDR2 SQIVND (reference sequence). The rearrangement joins TRBV19 to TRBJ2-6, with D possibly being TRBD2 (6 bases). The origin of this receptor is a man in his forties or fifties who received an inactivated influenza vaccine. Sequencing was performed on non-naive T cells sorted from PBMCs, taken 14 to 15 days before vaccination. Here the CDR3 DNA reads TGTGCCAGTAGTGCGGGACGGCCCTCTGGGGCCAACGTCCTGACTTTC. Translating it yields CASSAGRPSGANVLTF.